This T cell receptor beta chain derives from a study of shared clonotypes between healthy human individuals. Study-level results: Donors were few, which limited the genetic and exposure-history diversity represented. Among donors, sharing of clonotypes was expected to be affected by sequencing depth.

This CDR3 has 14 residues. V was trimmed by 3 bases and J by 3 bases, leaving 11 bases between them. CDR1 is SGHTA and CDR2 is FQGNSA in the germline V gene. A note on this clone: Its antigen remains unknown.

Unsorted PBMC samples were amplified in replicate PCRs containing roughly 290 ng DNA, about 30,000 T cell genomes. Sequencing used immunoSEQ multiplex PCR; TCRdb keeps in-frame clones, though not all of them. The repertoire holds fewer than 650,000 clones, with roughly 72% as singletons. The TCR sequence derives from a woman aged 40 to 50 in good health. Some clones in this sample may be carry-over from other donors' samples. Material: PBMCs. The J gene is TRBJ1-2, the V gene TRBV7-2; D perhaps matches TRBD1 (6 bases). This CDR3 reads CASSFLGGHYGYTF. Here the CDR3 DNA reads TGTGCCAGCAGCTTCCTCGGGGGCCACTATGGCTACACCTTC.